The 12 T cell receptor beta chains listed next were all sequenced from one sample in a study of blood T cell repertoires in COVID-19. Measured with immunoSEQ multiplex PCR; TCRdb has only the in-frame clones, and not every one. The sample includes some 150,000 clones, roughly 87% seen only once; the top ten take under 2%. Material: peripheral blood. The receptors were gathered from a human donor in a cohort sampled during active COVID-19.

CDR3 protein: CASSFETDRVPGYTF. The CDR3 region has the DNA TGTGCCAGCAGCTTTGAGACAGACAGGGTTCCTGGCTACACCTTC. The chain joins TRBV5-6 to TRBJ1-2, with 7 bases that match TRBD1. Germline V gives CDR1 SGHDT, CDR2 YYEEEE. V dropped 2 bases and J dropped 7; count of bases not matched to a gene: 11. The CDR3 has 15 residues.

The chain has TRBV5-1 and TRBJ2-1; 8 bases match TRBD2. The CDR3 sequence is 14 residues long. Germline CDR1 is SGHRS and CDR2 is YFSETQ. V was pared by 0 bases and J by 5 bases, with 1 base of the junction left unmatched. The CDR3 nucleotides are TGCGCCAGCAGCTTGGGGACTAGCAACAATGAGCAGTTCTTC. Amino acid sequence: CASSLGTSNNEQFF.

The chain is built from TRBV28 and TRBJ2-3; D might be TRBD1 (5 bases). V was pared by 3 bases and J by 6 bases, with 16 bases between. The CDR3 is made up of 15 amino acids. Germline CDR1 is MDHEN and CDR2 is SYDVKM. CDR3 bases: TGTGCCAGCAGTTTGGGCCAGGGTATTTCCGATACGCAGTATTTT. Translation: CASSLGQGISDTQYF.

The J gene is TRBJ2-3, the V gene TRBV1; TRBD2 was called by the table and not checked on the DNA. TRBV1 is a known pseudogene. CDR3 length: 16 amino acids. The CDR3 loop is CTSRETSGCSTDTQYF. The CDR3 DNA follows: TGCACCAGCAGGGAAACTAGCGGGTGTAGCACAGATACGCAGTATTTT.

The V and J genes are TRBV29-1 and TRBJ2-5, with D tentatively TRBD1 (5 bases). V was cut by 1 base and J by 2 bases, with 11 bases left in between. The CDR3 covers 14 residues. The germline CDR1 and CDR2 sequences are SQVTM and ANQGSEA. DNA of the CDR3: TGCAGCGTTGAAGGGTCAGGGTGGCAAGAGACCCAGTACTTC. It codes for CSVEGSGWQETQYF.

The rearrangement uses TRBV27 and TRBJ1-2; no firm D call. Germline V gene data show CDR1 as MNHEY and CDR2 as SMNVEV (reference sequence). V was clipped by 6 bases and J by 4 bases, with 6 bases between them. The CDR3 length is 11 residues. The CDR3 region has the DNA TGTGCCAGCAGGGCCCCCTATGGCTACACCTTC. Its protein is CASRAPYGYTF.

This chain uses TRBV3-1 (or the pseudogene TRBV3-2) with TRBJ2-1; 11 bases match TRBD2. The V and J ends lost 6 bases and 4 bases, in that order; junction bases with no gene match: 2. This CDR3 is built from 14 residues. Per germline, CDR1 LGHDT and CDR2 YNNKEL (reference sequence). The CDR3 sequence: CASSRLAGYNEQFF. CDR3 DNA sequence: TGTGCCAGCAGTCGACTAGCGGGGTACAATGAGCAGTTCTTC.

This sequence joins TRBV11-2 and TRBJ1-3; D not certain. The germline CDR1 and CDR2 sequences are SGHAT and FQNNGV. This CDR3 spans 15 amino acids. V gave up 0 bases and J gave up 0 bases, with 6 bases separating them. The CDR3 loop reads CASSLEASSGNTIYF. The CDR3 DNA reads as TGTGCCAGCAGCTTAGAGGCCTCCTCTGGAAACACCATATATTTT.

This rearrangement joins TRBV14 to TRBJ2-2; D remains unclear. This CDR3 comprises 14 residues. V was clipped by 1 base and J by 3 bases, with 6 bases between them. In germline, CDR1 is SGHDN, CDR2 FVKESK. The chain's CDR3 is CASSQVVDTGELFF. The CDR3 bases are TGTGCCAGCAGCCAAGTAGTGGACACCGGGGAGCTGTTTTTT.

The chain has TRBV3-1 (or the pseudogene TRBV3-2) and TRBJ2-2; D is unresolved. Per the germline V gene, CDR1 is LGHDT and CDR2 is YNNKEL (reference sequence). The V gene lost 0 bases and the J gene lost 10 bases, with 6 bases spanning the gap. CDR3 length: 12 residues. The CDR3 nucleotides read TGTGCCAGCAGCCAAGATTTCTTGGAGCTGTTTTTT. This translates into CASSQDFLELFF.

The genes are TRBV6-5 and TRBJ2-4, with 8 nucleotides matching TRBD1. The germline V gene has CDR1 MNHEY and CDR2 SVGAGI. The ends lost 7 bases at V and 0 bases at J; junction bases unmatched: 5. The CDR3 sequence is 15 residues long. CDR3 DNA: TGTGCCAGCATGGGGGACAGGACAGCCAAAAACATTCAGTACTTC. Amino acid sequence: CASMGDRTAKNIQYF.

The chain carries TRBV2 and TRBJ2-7; 14 bases match TRBD2. The J segment lost 9 bases and the V segment lost 5 bases, leaving 9 bases of the junction unmatched. CDR3 length equals 15 residues. Germline lookup yields CDR1 SNHLY and CDR2 FYNNEI. CDR3 loop: CASSTGGLAGVRQYF. The CDR3 DNA reads TGTGCCAGCAGTACGGGGGGACTAGCGGGGGTGAGGCAGTACTTC. Looking up the rest from reference TRBV2 and TRBJ2-7 gives the full variable domain: EPEVTQTPSHQVTQMGQEVILRCVPISNHLYFYWYRQILGQKVEFLVSFYNNEISEKSEIFDDQFSVERPDGSNFTLKIRSTKLEDSAMYFCASSTGGLAGVRQYFGPGTRLTVT.